The entry below describes one T cell receptor (beta chain). Per the original data handling: Amplification from reference gene primers served as the basis for estimated nucleated cell counts. The protocol was immunoSEQ multiplex PCR, while the TCRdb copy is restricted to in-frame clones and leaves out a portion. The V and J calls and clone size are taken from that table; D and trimming were inferred from the DNA. The sample lists about 120,000 clones, 90% occurring once. The data derive from a study of blood T cell repertoires in COVID-19. Across the study: COVID-19 samples from acute and convalescent phases originated in the United States, Italy and Spain.

Enrollment of patients from Seattle took place during active infection, with longitudinal follow-up. V was pared by 1 base and J by 0 bases, with 7 bases between. This CDR3 contains 15 residues. Looked up from germline, CDR1 is LGHNA and CDR2 is YNFKEQ. This clonotype was sampled from a woman in her sixties with COVID-19, enrolled during active disease. This chain joins TRBV4-2 and TRBJ1-3; D is possibly TRBD1 (5 bases). The source material was peripheral blood. CDR3 region: CASSQGGGSGNTIYF. The CDR3 nucleotides are TGTGCCAGCAGCCAAGGGGGGGGCTCTGGAAACACCATATATTTT.